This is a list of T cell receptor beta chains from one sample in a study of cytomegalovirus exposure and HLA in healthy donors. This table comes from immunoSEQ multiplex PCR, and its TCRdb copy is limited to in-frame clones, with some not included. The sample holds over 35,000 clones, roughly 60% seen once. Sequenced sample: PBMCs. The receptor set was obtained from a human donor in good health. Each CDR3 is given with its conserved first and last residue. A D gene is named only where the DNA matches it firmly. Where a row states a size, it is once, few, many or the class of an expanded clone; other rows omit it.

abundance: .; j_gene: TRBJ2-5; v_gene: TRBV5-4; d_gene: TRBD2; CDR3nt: TGTGCCAGCAGCTTACTAGCGGGGAACCAAGAGACCCAGTACTTC; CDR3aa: CASSLLAGNQETQYF
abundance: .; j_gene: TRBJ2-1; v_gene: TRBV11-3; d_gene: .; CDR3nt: TGTGCCAGCAGCTCTCTAGCGACCGATGAGCAGTTCTTC; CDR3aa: CASSSLATDEQFF
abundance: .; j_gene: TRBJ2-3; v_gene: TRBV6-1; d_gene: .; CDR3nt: TGTGCCAGCAGATACACAGATACGCAGTATTTT; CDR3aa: CASRYTDTQYF
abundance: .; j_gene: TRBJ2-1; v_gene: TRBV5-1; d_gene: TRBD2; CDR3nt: TGCGCCAGCAGCTTGGAGGCGGGGGGCACCAATGAGCAGTTCTTC; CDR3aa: CASSLEAGGTNEQFF
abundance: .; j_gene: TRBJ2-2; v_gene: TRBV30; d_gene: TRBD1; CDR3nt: TGTGCCTGGAGTGTATACATGGGACAGGGGAGCACCGGGGAGCTGTTTTTT; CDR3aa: CAWSVYMGQGSTGELFF
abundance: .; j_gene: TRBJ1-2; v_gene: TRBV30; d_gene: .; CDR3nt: TGTGCCTGGAGTGTGCAGGGAGGGACCTATGGCTACACCTTC; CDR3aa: CAWSVQGGTYGYTF
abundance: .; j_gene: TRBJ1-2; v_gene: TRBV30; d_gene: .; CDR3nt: TGTGCCTGGACCGGTCCCCCAAAGAAGTATGGCTACACCTTC; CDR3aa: CAWTGPPKKYGYTF
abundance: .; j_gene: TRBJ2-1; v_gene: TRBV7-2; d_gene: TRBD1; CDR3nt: TGTGCCAGCAGCCCCTCGGGACAGGGTGGCGATGAGCAGTTCTTC; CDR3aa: CASSPSGQGGDEQFF
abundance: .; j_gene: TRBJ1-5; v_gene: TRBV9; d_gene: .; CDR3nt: TGTGCCAGCAGCGCATTTTCGGGGCAGCCCCAGCATTTT; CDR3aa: CASSAFSGQPQHF
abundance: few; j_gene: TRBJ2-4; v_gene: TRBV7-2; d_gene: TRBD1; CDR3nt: TGTGCCAGCAGCTTAGGCCAATACAGGGGGCTAAAAAACATTCAGTACTTC; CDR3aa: CASSLGQYRGLKNIQYF
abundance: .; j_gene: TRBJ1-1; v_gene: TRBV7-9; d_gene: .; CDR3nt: TGTGCCAGCAGCTCCCCAGGGGAGGGTCACACTGAAGCTTTCTTT; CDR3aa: CASSSPGEGHTEAFF
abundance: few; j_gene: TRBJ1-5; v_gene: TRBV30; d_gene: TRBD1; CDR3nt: TGTGCCTGGAGACCCGCGACAGGGAAGCCCCAGCATTTT; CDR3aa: CAWRPATGKPQHF
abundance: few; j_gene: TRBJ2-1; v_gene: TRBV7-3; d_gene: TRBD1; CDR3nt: TGTGCCAGCAGCTTAAACTCTAGGGGGCTTGAGCAGTTCTTC; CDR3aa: CASSLNSRGLEQFF
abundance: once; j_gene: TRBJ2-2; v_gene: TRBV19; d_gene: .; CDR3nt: TGTGCCAGTAGTATCGGGACTGGGAACGGGGAGCTGTTTTTT; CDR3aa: CASSIGTGNGELFF
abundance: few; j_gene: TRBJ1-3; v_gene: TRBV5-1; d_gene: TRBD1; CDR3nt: TGCGCCAGCAGCTTGGGTAAACAGGGGGCAACTGGAAACACCATATATTTT; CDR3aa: CASSLGKQGATGNTIYF
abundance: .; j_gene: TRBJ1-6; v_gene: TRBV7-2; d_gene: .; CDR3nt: TGTGCCAGCAGCTTCGGCAGGCTTGGATCACCCCTCCACTTT; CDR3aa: CASSFGRLGSPLHF
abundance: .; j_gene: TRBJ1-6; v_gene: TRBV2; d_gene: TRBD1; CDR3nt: TGTGCCAGCAATTGGGACAGGGGGAAAGGTTCACCCCTCCACTTT; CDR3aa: CASNWDRGKGSPLHF
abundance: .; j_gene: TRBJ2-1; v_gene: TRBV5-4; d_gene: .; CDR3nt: TGTGCCAGCAGACTTGACTACAATGAGCAGTTCTTC; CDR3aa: CASRLDYNEQFF
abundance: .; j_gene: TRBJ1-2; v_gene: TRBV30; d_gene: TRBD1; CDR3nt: TGTGCCTGGAGTGTACTTAGACAGGGCTATGGCTACACCTTC; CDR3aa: CAWSVLRQGYGYTF
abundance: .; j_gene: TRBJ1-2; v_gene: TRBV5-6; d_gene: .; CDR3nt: TGTGCCAGCAGCTCCTCCGGGACAATGAGCAGTCGGTCCGGCTACACCTTC; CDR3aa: CASSSSGTMSSRSGYTF
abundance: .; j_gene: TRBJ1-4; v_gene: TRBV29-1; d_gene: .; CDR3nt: TGCAGCGTTGCTGGAAGGGGGAATGAAAAACTGTTTTTT; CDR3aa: CSVAGRGNEKLFF
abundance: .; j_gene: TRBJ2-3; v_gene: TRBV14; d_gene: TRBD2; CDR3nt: TGTGCCAGCAGCTCCGGGACTAGCGGGGGAGATACGCAGTATTTT; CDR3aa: CASSSGTSGGDTQYF
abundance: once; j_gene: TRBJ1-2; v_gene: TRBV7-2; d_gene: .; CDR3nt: TGTGCCAGCAGCCGTGGGGGGGGCTATGGCTACACCTTC; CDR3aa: CASSRGGGYGYTF
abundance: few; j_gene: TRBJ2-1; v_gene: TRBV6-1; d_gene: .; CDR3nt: TGTGCCAGCACCTACGGAGCGGGTTGGGGCAATGAGCAGTTCTTC; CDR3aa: CASTYGAGWGNEQFF
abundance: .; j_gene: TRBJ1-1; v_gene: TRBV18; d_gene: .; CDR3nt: TGTGCCAGCTCACCCATAGACAGTCACACTGAAGCTTTCTTT; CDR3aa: CASSPIDSHTEAFF
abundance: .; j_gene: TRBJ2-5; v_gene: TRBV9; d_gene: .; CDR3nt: TGTGCCAGCAGCCCGGGGGTGGGAGAGACCCAGTACTTC; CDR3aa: CASSPGVGETQYF
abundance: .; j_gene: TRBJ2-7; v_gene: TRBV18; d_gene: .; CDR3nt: TGTGCCAGCTCACCACAGGGGGCGGGGGAGCAGTACTTC; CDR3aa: CASSPQGAGEQYF
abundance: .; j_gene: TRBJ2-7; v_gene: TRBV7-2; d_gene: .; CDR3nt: TGTGCCAGCAGCTTGCCAGGGATCCCCGAGCAGTACTTC; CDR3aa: CASSLPGIPEQYF
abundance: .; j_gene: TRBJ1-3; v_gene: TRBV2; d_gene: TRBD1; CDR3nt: TGTGCCAGCAGCGGACAGGGGTTTGACGGAAACACCATATATTTT; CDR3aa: CASSGQGFDGNTIYF
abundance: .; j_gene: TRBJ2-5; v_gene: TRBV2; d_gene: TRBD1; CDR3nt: TGTGCCAGCATGGGACAGGCCGGGACCCAGTACTTC; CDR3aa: CASMGQAGTQYF